Presented here are 24 T cell receptor beta chains from one specimen sequenced in a study of blood T cell repertoires in COVID-19. Repertoires were generated with immunoSEQ multiplex PCR, while TCRdb's copy carries only in-frame clones and drops some. The sample includes about 90,000 clones, approximately 86% of them seen just once. The sequenced sample consisted of peripheral blood. These receptors all stem from a man older than 75 with active or convalescent COVID-19.

This chain uses TRBV7-8 with TRBJ1-1; 8 bases line up with TRBD1. Germline loops: CDR1 SGHVS, CDR2 FQNEAQ. Losses at the gene ends were 3 bases for V and 3 bases for J; bases not matched to a gene: 0. The CDR3 runs to 13 residues. The CDR3 loop reads CASSLTGDTEAFF. The CDR3 region has the DNA TGTGCCAGCAGCTTGACAGGGGACACTGAAGCTTTCTTT.

This clone was observed a single time. This chain links TRBV6-2 or TRBV6-3 with TRBJ2-3; possibly TRBD1 for D (6 bases). Trimming stripped 2 bases from V and 4 bases from J, with 19 bases between. Looked up from germline, CDR1 is MNHEY and CDR2 is SVGEGT. This CDR3 comprises 17 residues. In DNA, the CDR3 is TGTGCCAGCAGTTACCCTCGGACAGAACCTAGTCCAGATACGCAGTATTTT. It specifies CASSYPRTEPSPDTQYF.

J is TRBJ1-1 and V is TRBV5-1; no clear D. This CDR3 spans 13 amino acids. V lost 4 bases and J 5 bases, leaving 12 bases between the germline ends. The germline gives CDR1 SGHRS, CDR2 YFSETQ. The CDR3 region is CASSIGGGTEAFF. Here the CDR3 DNA reads TGCGCCAGCAGCATCGGAGGAGGGACTGAAGCTTTCTTT.

This chain connects TRBV7-2 to TRBJ1-4, with unresolved D. The germline V gene encodes CDR1 SGHTA and CDR2 FQGNSA. CDR3 length equals 16 residues. Deletions cut 5 bases from V and 0 bases from J, with 13 bases between. CDR3 amino acids: CASSAYTGATNEKLFF. The CDR3 region has the DNA TGTGCCAGCAGCGCCTATACGGGTGCAACTAATGAAAAACTGTTTTTT.

The rearrangement links TRBV6-2 or TRBV6-3 to TRBJ2-5, with 14 positions matching TRBD2. V was clipped by 6 bases and J by 1 base; unmatched bases: 7. Germline values: CDR1 MNHEY, CDR2 SVGEGT. The CDR3 loop spans 17 amino acids. CDR3 nucleotide sequence: TGTGCCAGCAGCCCGGGACTAGCGGGAGTGTTCCAAGAGACCCAGTACTTC. Protein sequence: CASSPGLAGVFQETQYF.

The CDR3 DNA reads TGTGCCAGCTCACTCCCGAGCTATGGCTACACCTTC. This sequence encodes CASSLPSYGYTF. V gene TRBV18 combines with J gene TRBJ1-2; D unresolved. The CDR3 has 12 amino acids. Germline lookup yields CDR1 KGHSH and CDR2 LQKENI. V gave up 4 bases and J gave up 4 bases, with 7 bases separating them.

The rearrangement uses TRBV5-4 and TRBJ2-1; 11 bases are shared with TRBD2. V shed 3 bases, J shed 8 bases, and the junction held 7 bases outside the gene matches. CDR3 length: 15 residues. The germline V gene has CDR1 SGHNT and CDR2 YYREEE (reference sequence). This chain's CDR3 is CASSSTSGSGDEQFF. The CDR3 region has the DNA TGTGCCAGCAGCTCAACTAGCGGGAGTGGGGATGAGCAGTTCTTC.

The V call is TRBV30, the J call TRBJ2-3; 10 nucleotides line up with TRBD2. The germline V gene encodes CDR1 GTSNPN and CDR2 SVGIG (reference sequence). The trim removed 4 bases at V and 1 base at J, leaving 11 bases unmatched. This CDR3 is built from 17 residues. The CDR3 region is CAWTQNAGTSGTDTQYF. The CDR3 DNA is TGTGCCTGGACTCAAAACGCCGGGACTAGCGGCACAGATACGCAGTATTTT.

The gene calls are TRBV5-6 and TRBJ1-5; D remains unclear. V was pared by 2 bases and J by 7 bases, with 13 bases between. Germline CDR1 reads SGHDT; CDR2 reads YYEEEE. CDR3 length: 14 residues. CDR3: CASSFMSLNQPQHF. The CDR3 DNA reads TGTGCCAGCAGCTTCATGAGCCTAAACCAGCCCCAGCATTTT.

This chain's CDR3 is CASSLLEWQYF. The CDR3 region has the DNA TGTGCCAGCAGCTTGTTGGAGTGGCAGTACTTC. This sequence joins TRBV5-8 and TRBJ2-7; D call uncertain. The germline V and J ends were trimmed by 1 base and 9 bases, with 8 bases remaining between them. From germline, CDR1 is SGHTS and CDR2 YDEGEE. CDR3 size: 11 residues.

V and J are TRBV20-1 and TRBJ2-5, with TRBD2 matching 10 bases. The CDR3 covers 13 residues. Trimming removed 3 bases from V and 3 bases from J; junction bases left unmatched: 1. Germline V CDR1 and CDR2: DFQATT, SNEGSKA (reference sequence). CDR3 sequence: CSASTSGKETQYF. For the CDR3, the DNA is TGCAGTGCTAGTACTAGCGGGAAAGAGACCCAGTACTTC.

The chain employs TRBV19 and TRBJ2-7; possibly TRBD2 for D (6 bases). The CDR3 spans 14 residues. V dropped 1 base and J dropped 2 bases, with 9 bases sitting between them. Germline V gives CDR1 LNHDA, CDR2 SQIVND (reference sequence). The DNA for the CDR3 is TGTGCCAGTAGTATAGGCGCGGGAACCTACGAGCAGTACTTC. This translates into CASSIGAGTYEQYF.

This chain uses TRBV27 with TRBJ1-2; weak D call: TRBD1 (6 bases). Deletions cut 3 bases from V and 6 bases from J, with 14 bases between. The CDR3 is 14 amino acids. Germline assignment: CDR1 MNHEY and CDR2 SMNVEV (reference sequence). CDR3 DNA sequence: TGTGCCAGCAGTTTCAACGACAGGACGAATGGCTACACCTTC. It codes for CASSFNDRTNGYTF.

The table lists this clone with a count of one. The chain uses TRBV9 and TRBJ1-6; D is undetermined. With 0 bases removed from V and 7 bases from J, the gap between germline ends came to 8 bases. The CDR3 consists of 14 residues. CDR1 is SGDLS and CDR2 is YYNGEE in the germline V gene. The CDR3 coding sequence is TGTGCCAGCAGCGTAGCCCAGATAAATTCACCCCTCCACTTT. Encoded protein: CASSVAQINSPLHF.

The chain uses TRBV28 and TRBJ1-4, with 9 bases aligning to TRBD1. In germline, CDR1 is MDHEN, CDR2 SYDVKM. This CDR3 is 15 amino acids long. V dropped 1 base and J dropped 8; count of bases not matched to a gene: 5. CDR3 residues: CASSLSGTGREKLFF. The CDR3 nucleotides are TGTGCCAGCAGTTTATCTGGGACAGGGCGCGAAAAACTGTTTTTT. Filled out from reference TRBV28 and TRBJ1-4, the complete variable domain reads DVKVTQSSRYLVKRTGEKVFLECVQDMDHENMFWYRQDPGLGLRLIYFSYDVKMKEKGDIPEGYSVSREKKERFSLILESASTNQTSMYLCASSLSGTGREKLFFGSGTQLSVL.

This chain uses TRBV5-1 with TRBJ2-2; D remains ambiguous. V gave up 4 bases and J gave up 5 bases, with 9 bases separating them. Per germline, CDR1 SGHRS and CDR2 YFSETQ. The CDR3 consists of 13 residues. This chain's CDR3 is CASSPPVTGELFF. The CDR3, as DNA: TGCGCCAGCAGCCCTCCAGTGACCGGGGAGCTGTTTTTT.

The table lists this clone with a few counts. The CDR3 coding sequence is TGTGCCAGCAGCCCCGGACAGACGGATGGCTACACCTTC. Encoded protein: CASSPGQTDGYTF. The chain combines TRBV12-3 or TRBV12-4 with TRBJ1-2, with D possibly matching TRBD1 (6 bases). Trimming took 6 bases from V and 6 from J, leaving 14 bases between them. The CDR3 has 13 amino acids.

The genes are TRBV27 and TRBJ2-2; D call uncertain. The CDR3 loop spans 15 amino acids. V was pared by 2 bases and J by 0 bases, with 7 bases between. Germline CDR1 is MNHEY and CDR2 is SMNVEV (reference sequence). DNA of the CDR3: TGTGCCAGCAGTTTAGGCGGCGCGAACACCGGGGAGCTGTTTTTT. Translating it yields CASSLGGANTGELFF.

The chain has TRBV7-9 and TRBJ2-1, with D possibly being TRBD2 (7 bases). Germline V gives CDR1 SEHNR, CDR2 FQNEAQ (reference sequence). The CDR3 length is 17 residues. V was pared by 0 bases and J by 6 bases, with 18 bases between. The CDR3 spells CASSLAGGGHSVNEQFF. The DNA for the CDR3 is TGTGCCAGCAGCTTAGCGGGAGGGGGGCACTCGGTCAATGAGCAGTTCTTC.

The rearrangement joins TRBV15 to TRBJ2-7, with 7 nucleotides matching TRBD1. The J segment lost 7 bases and the V segment lost 0 bases, leaving 3 bases of the junction unmatched. Looked up from germline, CDR1 is LNHNV and CDR2 is YYDKDF (reference sequence). The CDR3 covers 13 residues. CDR3 in DNA: TGTGCCACCAGCAGAGATGAGACAGGGGAGCAGTACTTC. Residues: CATSRDETGEQYF.

The rearrangement links TRBV4-2 to TRBJ2-1, with a weak D call TRBD2 (5 bases). Germline assignment: CDR1 LGHNA and CDR2 YNFKEQ. The CDR3 sequence is 14 residues long. Between the trimmed V and J ends, which lost 0 bases and 4 bases, there was a span of 7 bases. The CDR3 region is CASSQDEGYNEQFF. The CDR3, as DNA: TGTGCCAGCAGCCAAGATGAGGGTTACAATGAGCAGTTCTTC.

This sequence joins TRBV4-3 and TRBJ1-1; 9 bases fit TRBD1. The CDR3 sequence is 16 residues long. Germline V gives CDR1 LGHNA, CDR2 YSLEER. With 0 bases clipped from V and 5 bases from J, the junction kept 7 bases outside the gene matches. The CDR3 is CASSQEPGQGRTEAFF. The CDR3 coding sequence is TGCGCCAGCAGCCAAGAACCGGGACAGGGAAGAACTGAAGCTTTCTTT.

The chain couples TRBV3-1 (or the pseudogene TRBV3-2) to TRBJ2-5; 7 bases fit TRBD2. CDR3 length: 14 residues. CDR1 and CDR2 from the germline V gene are LGHDT and YNNKEL (reference sequence). Losses at the gene ends were 4 bases for V and 5 bases for J; bases not matched to a gene: 7. CDR3 sequence reads: CASSPASGGETQYF. CDR3 nucleotides: TGTGCCAGCAGCCCGGCTAGCGGTGGGGAGACCCAGTACTTC.

This chain uses TRBV14 with TRBJ2-2, with 12 bases that match TRBD2. The CDR3 extends over 15 amino acids. V shed 5 bases and J 5 bases; nucleotides not matched to a gene: 3. Germline V gene lookup returns CDR1 SGHDN and CDR2 FVKESK. CDR3 sequence reads: CASSYGTSGTGELFF. In DNA, the CDR3 is TGTGCCAGCAGCTACGGGACTAGCGGGACCGGGGAGCTGTTTTTT.